These T cell receptor beta chains were read from a single sample in a study of blood T cell repertoires in COVID-19. The repertoire was sequenced with immunoSEQ multiplex PCR; TCRdb's copy has only in-frame clones and lacks some. The sample lists roughly 71,000 clones, roughly 89% occurring once. The specimen was peripheral blood. The receptors were sampled from a man younger than 40 with acute or convalescent COVID-19. Both conserved end residues are part of each CDR3. The D gene is left open where the match is weak. Where a row states a size, it is once, few, many or the class of an expanded clone; other rows omit it.

CDR3,DNA,D,J,V,size
CASSKVGLEGPDTQYF,TGTGCCAGCAGCAAAGTGGGACTAGAGGGTCCAGATACGCAGTATTTT,NA,TRBJ2-3,TRBV21-1,NA
CASSALAGVAEQFF,TGTGCCAGCAGCGCTCTAGCGGGAGTGGCTGAGCAGTTCTTC,TRBD2,TRBJ2-1,TRBV9,NA
CASSSKLTGDHYGYTF,TGCGCCAGCAGCTCTAAGCTTACAGGGGATCACTATGGCTACACCTTC,TRBD1,TRBJ1-2,TRBV5-1,NA
CASSRDRDEQFF,TGCGCCAGCAGCCGGGACAGGGACGAGCAGTTCTTC,TRBD1,TRBJ2-1,TRBV5-1,NA
CASSRASGTSTDTQYF,TGTGCCAGCAGTAGGGCAAGCGGAACTAGCACAGATACGCAGTATTTT,NA,TRBJ2-3,TRBV2,NA
CASSRGAEHSPLHF,TGTGCCAGCAGTAGGGGTGCCGAACATTCACCCCTCCACTTT,NA,TRBJ1-6,TRBV25-1,NA
CAISESGNGYTF,TGTGCCATCAGTGAGTCGGGCAATGGCTACACCTTC,NA,TRBJ1-2,TRBV10-3,NA
CASSRTGRRCNSPLHF,TGCGCCAGCAGTAGGACAGGGCGACGATGTAATTCACCCCTCCACTTT,TRBD1,TRBJ1-6,TRBV10-1,few
CASSSWGGPNNEQFF,TGTGCCAGCAGCTCTTGGGGCGGACCGAACAATGAGCAGTTCTTC,NA,TRBJ2-1,TRBV5-4,NA
CASSLSRGRPNQPQHF,TGTGCCAGCAGCTTGTCCAGGGGCCGACCAAATCAGCCCCAGCATTTT,NA,TRBJ1-5,TRBV5-6,NA
CASSVDPTGPYGYTF,TGTGCCAGCAGCGTAGATCCGACAGGACCCTATGGCTACACCTTC,NA,TRBJ1-2,TRBV9,NA
CASSLGLAGDNEQFF,TGTGCTAGCAGCCTAGGACTAGCGGGGGACAATGAGCAGTTCTTC,TRBD2,TRBJ2-1,TRBV7-7,NA
CATSDPSGGHRETQYF,TGTGCCACCAGTGATCCTAGCGGGGGGCACCGAGAGACCCAGTACTTC,TRBD2,TRBJ2-5,TRBV24-1,NA
CASSLGGAPYEQYF,TGCGCCAGCAGCTTAGGGGGGGCCCCCTACGAGCAGTACTTC,NA,TRBJ2-7,TRBV5-1,NA
CASSLAAVANEKLFF,TGTGCCAGCAGCTTAGCGGCCGTCGCTAATGAAAAACTGTTTTTT,NA,TRBJ1-4,TRBV7-8,NA
CASGLGGSRTDTQYF,TGTGCTAGTGGTTTGGGCGGGTCCCGAACAGATACGCAGTATTTT,NA,TRBJ2-3,TRBV12-5,NA
CASSSSVFTEAFF,TGTGCCAGTAGTAGTAGCGTTTTCACTGAAGCTTTCTTT,NA,TRBJ1-1,TRBV19,once
CATSRDNTGGGEQFF,TGTGCCACCAGCAGAGACAATACAGGGGGCGGTGAGCAGTTCTTC,TRBD1,TRBJ2-1,TRBV15,NA
CASSDERDQPQHF,TGTGCCAGCAGTGATGAGCGGGATCAGCCCCAGCATTTT,NA,TRBJ1-5,TRBV6-1,NA
CASSSDRDSGYTF,TGTGCCAGCAGTTCGGACAGGGATAGCGGCTACACCTTC,TRBD1,TRBJ1-2,TRBV7-2,NA
CASRDITGGAGQPQHF,TGTGCCAGCAGGGATATTACAGGGGGCGCGGGTCAGCCCCAGCATTTT,TRBD1,TRBJ1-5,TRBV6-6,few
CASSLEPGSPLHF,TGTGCCAGCAGCTTAGAACCGGGGTCACCCCTCCACTTT,NA,TRBJ1-6,TRBV7-9,NA
CSAQVYNEQFF,TGCAGTGCCCAGGTTTACAATGAGCAGTTCTTC,NA,TRBJ2-1,TRBV20-1,NA
CASSALAGELSTQYF,TGTGCCAGCAGTGCACTAGCGGGAGAGTTGAGTACGCAGTATTTT,TRBD2,TRBJ2-3,TRBV6-2/TRBV6-3,once
CASSRNKGDQPQHF,TGTGCCAGCAGCCGCAATAAGGGGGATCAGCCCCAGCATTTT,NA,TRBJ1-5,TRBV7-2,NA
CASSPLDRGTSSRYF,TGTGCCAGCAGTCCGTTGGACAGGGGCACTAGCAGCAGGTACTTC,TRBD1,TRBJ2-7,TRBV6-2/TRBV6-3,NA
CASSLLAGVTGELFF,TGTGCCAGCAGCCTTCTAGCGGGGGTGACCGGGGAGCTGTTTTTT,TRBD2,TRBJ2-2,TRBV7-9,once
CASSLMGLANTGELFF,TGTGCCAGCAGCTTAATGGGACTAGCGAACACCGGGGAGCTGTTTTTT,TRBD2,TRBJ2-2,TRBV7-2,once
CASSGRPRDREPNTGANVLTF,TGTGCCAGCTCAGGACGGCCCCGGGACAGGGAGCCAAATACTGGGGCCAACGTCCTGACTTTC,TRBD1,TRBJ2-6,TRBV18,NA
CASSNDRTGDTEAFF,TGTGCCAGCAGTAACGATCGGACAGGGGACACTGAAGCTTTCTTT,TRBD1,TRBJ1-1,TRBV6-2/TRBV6-3,NA